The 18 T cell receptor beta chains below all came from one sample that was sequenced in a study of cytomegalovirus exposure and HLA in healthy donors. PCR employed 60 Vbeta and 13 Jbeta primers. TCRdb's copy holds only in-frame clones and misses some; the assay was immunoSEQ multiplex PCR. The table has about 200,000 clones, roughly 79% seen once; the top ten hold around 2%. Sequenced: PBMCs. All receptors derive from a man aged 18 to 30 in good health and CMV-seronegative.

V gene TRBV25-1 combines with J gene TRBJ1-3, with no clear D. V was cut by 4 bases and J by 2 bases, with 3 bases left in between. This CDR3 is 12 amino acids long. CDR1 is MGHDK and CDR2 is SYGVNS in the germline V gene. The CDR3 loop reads CASSAAGNTIYF. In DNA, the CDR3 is TGTGCCAGCAGTGCCGCTGGAAACACCATATATTTT.

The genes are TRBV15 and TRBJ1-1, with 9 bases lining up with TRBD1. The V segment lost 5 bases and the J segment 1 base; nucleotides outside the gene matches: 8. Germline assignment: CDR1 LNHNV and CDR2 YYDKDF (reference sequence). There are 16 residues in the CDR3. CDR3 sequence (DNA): TGTGCCACCAGCCCCGGGACAGGGTTGGCGAACACTGAAGCTTTCTTT. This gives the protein CATSPGTGLANTEAFF.

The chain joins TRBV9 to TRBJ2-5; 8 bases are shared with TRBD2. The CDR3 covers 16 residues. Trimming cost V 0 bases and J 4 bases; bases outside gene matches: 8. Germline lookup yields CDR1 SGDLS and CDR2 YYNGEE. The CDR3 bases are TGTGCCAGCAGCGTAGGAGGGCGGGGGGAGGGAGAGACCCAGTACTTC. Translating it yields CASSVGGRGEGETQYF.

CDR3 amino acids: CASSSVSGRDEQYF. CDR3 in DNA: TGTGCCAGCAGTTCGGTTAGCGGGAGGGACGAGCAGTACTTC. The J gene is TRBJ2-5, the V gene TRBV6-5; 11 bases fit TRBD2. The DNA end is more similar to TRBJ2-7, so the J call may be wrong. CDR1 is MNHEY, CDR2 SVGAGI, per germline. The CDR3 runs 14 residues.

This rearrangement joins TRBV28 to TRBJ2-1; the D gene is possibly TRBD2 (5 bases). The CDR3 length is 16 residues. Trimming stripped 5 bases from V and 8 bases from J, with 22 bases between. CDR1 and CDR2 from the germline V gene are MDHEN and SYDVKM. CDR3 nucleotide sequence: TGTGCCAGCAGTACTCTCGCCCGGGGAATACGGCATGAGCAGTTCTTC. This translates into CASSTLARGIRHEQFF.

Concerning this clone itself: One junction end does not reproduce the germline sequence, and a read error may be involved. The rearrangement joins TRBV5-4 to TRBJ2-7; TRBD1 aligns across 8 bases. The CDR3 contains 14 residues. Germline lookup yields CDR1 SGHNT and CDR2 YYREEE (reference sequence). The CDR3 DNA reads TGTGCCAGCAGATTGGACAGGGCCTCCTACGAGCAGTACTTC. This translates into CASRLDRASYEQYF.

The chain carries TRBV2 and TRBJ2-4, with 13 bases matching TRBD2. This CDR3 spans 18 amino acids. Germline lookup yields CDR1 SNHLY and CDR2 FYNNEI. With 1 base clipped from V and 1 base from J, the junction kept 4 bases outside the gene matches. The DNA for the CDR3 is TGTGCCAGCAGTGAAGGGGGACTAGCGGGGACGGCCAAAAACATTCAGTACTTC. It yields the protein CASSEGGLAGTAKNIQYF.

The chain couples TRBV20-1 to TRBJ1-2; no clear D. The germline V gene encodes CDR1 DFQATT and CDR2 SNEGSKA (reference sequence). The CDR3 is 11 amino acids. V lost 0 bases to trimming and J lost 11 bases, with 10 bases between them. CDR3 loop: CSARDMRSYTF. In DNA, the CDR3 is TGCAGTGCTAGAGATATGAGGTCTTACACCTTC.

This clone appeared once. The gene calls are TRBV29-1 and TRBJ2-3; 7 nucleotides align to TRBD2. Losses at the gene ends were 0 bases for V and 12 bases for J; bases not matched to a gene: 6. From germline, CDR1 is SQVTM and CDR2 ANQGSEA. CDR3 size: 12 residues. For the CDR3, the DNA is TGCAGCGTTGAAGAACGGGCGGGAGTCCAGTATTTT. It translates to CSVEERAGVQYF.

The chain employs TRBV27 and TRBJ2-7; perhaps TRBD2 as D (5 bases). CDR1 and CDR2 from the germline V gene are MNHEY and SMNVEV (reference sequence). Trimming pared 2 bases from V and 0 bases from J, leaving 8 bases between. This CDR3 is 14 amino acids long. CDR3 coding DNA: TGTGCCAGCAGTTTAAGGGAGTCCTCCTACGAGCAGTACTTC. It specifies CASSLRESSYEQYF.

CDR3 sequence: CASSLQGWHQPQHF. In nucleotides, the CDR3 is TGTGCCAGCAGTCTACAGGGGTGGCATCAGCCCCAGCATTTT. The genes are TRBV27 and TRBJ1-5; TRBD1 aligns across 7 bases. Germline V gives CDR1 MNHEY, CDR2 SMNVEV (reference sequence). V lost 5 bases and J lost 5; bases outside the gene matches: 6. This CDR3 has 14 residues.

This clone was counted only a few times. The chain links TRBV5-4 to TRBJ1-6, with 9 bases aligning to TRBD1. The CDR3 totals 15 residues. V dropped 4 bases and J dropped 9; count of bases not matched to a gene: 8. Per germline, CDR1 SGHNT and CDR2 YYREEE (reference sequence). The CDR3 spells CASSPGGQGVSPLHF. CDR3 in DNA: TGTGCCAGCAGCCCCGGGGGACAGGGAGTTTCACCCCTCCACTTT.

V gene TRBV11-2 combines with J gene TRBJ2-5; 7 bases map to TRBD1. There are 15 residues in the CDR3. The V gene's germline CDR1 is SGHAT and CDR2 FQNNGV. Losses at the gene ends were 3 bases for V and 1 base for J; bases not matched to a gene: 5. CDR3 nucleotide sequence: TGTGCCAGCAGCTTTCAACGGACAGGCCAAGAGACCCAGTACTTC. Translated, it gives CASSFQRTGQETQYF.

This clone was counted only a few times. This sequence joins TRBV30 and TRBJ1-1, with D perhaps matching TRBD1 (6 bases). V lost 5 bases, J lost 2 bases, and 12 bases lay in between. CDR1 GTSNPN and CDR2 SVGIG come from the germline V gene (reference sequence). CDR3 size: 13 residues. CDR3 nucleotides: TGTGCCTGGGGGACATTCATCAACACTGAAGCTTTCTTT. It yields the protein CAWGTFINTEAFF.

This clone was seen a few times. CDR3 sequence reads: CASSQEGKVGQPQHF. The CDR3 DNA reads as TGTGCCAGCAGCCAGGAGGGGAAAGTTGGCCAGCCCCAGCATTTT. The J gene is TRBJ1-5, the V gene TRBV7-9; D perhaps matches TRBD1 (5 bases). The germline V and J ends were trimmed by 5 bases and 7 bases, with 18 bases remaining between them. Germline V CDR1 and CDR2: SEHNR, FQNEAQ (reference sequence). This CDR3 is 15 amino acids long.

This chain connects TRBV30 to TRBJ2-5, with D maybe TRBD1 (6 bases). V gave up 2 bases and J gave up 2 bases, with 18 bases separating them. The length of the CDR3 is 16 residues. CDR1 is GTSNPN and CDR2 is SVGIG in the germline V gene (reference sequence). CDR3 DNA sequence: TGTGCCTGGAGTCCACAGGGTCGGGGTCTACAAGAGACCCAGTACTTC. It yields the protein CAWSPQGRGLQETQYF.

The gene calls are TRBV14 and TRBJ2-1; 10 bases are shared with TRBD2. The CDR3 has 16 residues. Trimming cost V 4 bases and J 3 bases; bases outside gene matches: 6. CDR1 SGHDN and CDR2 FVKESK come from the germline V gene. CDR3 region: CASSLERGGYYNEQFF. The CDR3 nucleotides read TGTGCCAGCAGCCTCGAGCGGGGGGGCTACTACAATGAGCAGTTCTTC.

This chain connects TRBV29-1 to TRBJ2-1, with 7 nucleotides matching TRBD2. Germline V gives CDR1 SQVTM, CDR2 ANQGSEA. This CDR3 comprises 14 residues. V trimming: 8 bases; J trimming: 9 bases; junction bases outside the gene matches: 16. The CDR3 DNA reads TGCAGCATTGCCCCCACCGGGACTAACACTGAGCAGTTCTTC. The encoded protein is CSIAPTGTNTEQFF.